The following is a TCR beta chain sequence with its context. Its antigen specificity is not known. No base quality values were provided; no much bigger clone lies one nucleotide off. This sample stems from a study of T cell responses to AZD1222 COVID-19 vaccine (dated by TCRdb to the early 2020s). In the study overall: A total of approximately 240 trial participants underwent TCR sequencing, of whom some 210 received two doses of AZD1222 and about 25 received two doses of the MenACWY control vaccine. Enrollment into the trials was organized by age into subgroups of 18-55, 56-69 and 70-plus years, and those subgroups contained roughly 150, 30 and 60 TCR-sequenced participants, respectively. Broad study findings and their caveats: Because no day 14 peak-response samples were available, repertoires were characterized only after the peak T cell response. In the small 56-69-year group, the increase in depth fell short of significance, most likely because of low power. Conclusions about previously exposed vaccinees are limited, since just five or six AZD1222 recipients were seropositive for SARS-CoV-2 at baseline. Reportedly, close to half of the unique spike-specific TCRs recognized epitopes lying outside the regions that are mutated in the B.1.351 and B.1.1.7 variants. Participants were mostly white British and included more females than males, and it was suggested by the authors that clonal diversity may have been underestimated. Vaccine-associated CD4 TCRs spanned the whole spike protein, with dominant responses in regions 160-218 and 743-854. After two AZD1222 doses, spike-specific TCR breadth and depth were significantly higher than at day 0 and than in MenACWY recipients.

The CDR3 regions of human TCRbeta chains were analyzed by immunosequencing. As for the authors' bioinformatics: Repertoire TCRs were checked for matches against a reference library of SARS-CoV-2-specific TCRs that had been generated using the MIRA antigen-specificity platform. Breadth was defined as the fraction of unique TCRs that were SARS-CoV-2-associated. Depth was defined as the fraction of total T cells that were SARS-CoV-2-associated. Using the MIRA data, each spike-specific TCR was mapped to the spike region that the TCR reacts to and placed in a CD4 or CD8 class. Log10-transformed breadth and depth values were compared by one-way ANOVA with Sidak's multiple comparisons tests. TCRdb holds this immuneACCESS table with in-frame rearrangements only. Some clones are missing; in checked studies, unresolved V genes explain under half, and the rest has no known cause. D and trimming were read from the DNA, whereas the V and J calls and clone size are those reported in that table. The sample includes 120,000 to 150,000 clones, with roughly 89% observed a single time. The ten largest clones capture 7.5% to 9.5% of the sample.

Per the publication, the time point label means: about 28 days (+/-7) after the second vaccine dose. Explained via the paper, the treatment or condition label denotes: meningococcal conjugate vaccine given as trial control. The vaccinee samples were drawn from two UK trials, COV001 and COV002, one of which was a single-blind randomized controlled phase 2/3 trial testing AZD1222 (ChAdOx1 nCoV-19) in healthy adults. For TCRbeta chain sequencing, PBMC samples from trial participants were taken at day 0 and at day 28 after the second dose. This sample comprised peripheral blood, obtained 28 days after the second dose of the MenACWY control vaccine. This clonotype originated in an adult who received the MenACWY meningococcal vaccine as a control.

Here is the DNA: TGTGCCAGCTCAACGGCGCCTGGAAACACCATATATTTT. The resulting protein is CASSTAPGNTIYF. This chain is built from TRBV18 and TRBJ1-3, with the D gene uncertain. The CDR3 runs 13 amino acids, cysteine and phenylalanine included. This entry keeps only the CDR3 DNA: 39 bases, framed from base 1. The germline V gene yields KGHSH for CDR1 and LQKENI for CDR2. The junction carries 7 bases between V and J, which are trimmed by 5 bases and 2 bases respectively.